Each of the 26 T cell receptor beta chains below was sequenced from the same sample in a study of cytomegalovirus exposure and HLA in healthy donors. Primers included in the PCR were 60 Vbeta and 13 Jbeta primers. Profiling relied on immunoSEQ multiplex PCR, and the TCRdb table lists in-frame clones only, not all of them. The table has 77,000 or so clones, around 79% seen once; the top ten hold roughly 1.5%. The sample taken for sequencing was PBMCs. The receptors were gathered from a man in his forties in good health and CMV-seronegative.

This clone turned up a few times. The rearrangement joins TRBV7-9 to TRBJ1-1; D not resolved. Trimming pared 5 bases from V and 4 bases from J, leaving 11 bases between. This CDR3 has 13 residues. The V gene's germline CDR1 is SEHNR and CDR2 FQNEAQ (reference sequence). CDR3 sequence: CASSIDEGTEAFF. DNA of the CDR3: TGTGCCAGCAGCATAGATGAGGGCACTGAAGCTTTCTTT. Full variable domain (missing parts from reference TRBV7-9 and TRBJ1-1): DTGVSQNPRHKITKRGQNVTFRCDPISEHNRLYWYRQTLGQGPEFLTYFQNEAQLEKSRLLSDRFSAERPKGSFSTLEIQRTEQGDSAMYLCASSIDEGTEAFFGQGTRLTVV.

The rearrangement uses TRBV4-2 and TRBJ1-6, with D maybe TRBD1 (5 bases). CDR1 is LGHNA and CDR2 is YNFKEQ in the germline V gene. The V gene lost 0 bases and the J gene lost 14 bases, with 17 bases spanning the gap. The CDR3 covers 15 residues. Here the CDR3 reads CASSQDQTVQAALHF. CDR3 nucleotides: TGTGCCAGCAGCCAAGATCAGACAGTGCAGGCGGCCCTCCACTTT.

The V call is TRBV6-5, the J call TRBJ1-3; the D is unclear. CDR3 length: 16 amino acids. With 0 bases removed from V and 0 bases from J, the gap between germline ends came to 9 bases. Germline V gives CDR1 MNHEY, CDR2 SVGAGI. CDR3 amino acids: CASSYSRADSGNTIYF. The CDR3 nucleotides are TGTGCCAGCAGTTACTCGAGGGCAGACTCTGGAAACACCATATATTTT.

The chain couples TRBV7-2 to TRBJ2-3; TRBD2 is a possible D gene (5 bases). From germline, CDR1 is SGHTA and CDR2 FQGNSA. The CDR3 sequence is 13 residues long. Trimming cost V 4 bases and J 0 bases, with 5 bases left between them. CDR3 protein: CASSWTSTDTQYF. CDR3 nucleotide sequence: TGTGCCAGCAGCTGGACTAGCACAGATACGCAGTATTTT.

The table lists this clone with a few counts. The rearrangement links TRBV19 to TRBJ1-2; TRBD1 matches at 7 bases. With V trimmed by 1 base and J by 4 bases, 6 bases remained unmatched. Germline values: CDR1 LNHDA, CDR2 SQIVND (reference sequence). This CDR3 region has 15 residues. The CDR3 region is CASSIGQGYLYGYTF. CDR3 coding DNA: TGTGCCAGTAGTATAGGACAGGGATACCTCTATGGCTACACCTTC.

This chain links TRBV2 with TRBJ2-2; weak D call: TRBD1 (6 bases). V lost 7 bases and J 2 bases, leaving 8 bases between the germline ends. Germline CDR1 reads SNHLY; CDR2 reads FYNNEI. The CDR3 runs to 13 residues. CDR3 sequence: CASTGHNTGELFF. For the CDR3, the DNA is TGTGCCAGCACGGGACATAACACCGGGGAGCTGTTTTTT.

This chain joins TRBV28 and TRBJ1-5; 8 nucleotides match TRBD1. The V segment lost 5 bases and the J segment 6 bases; nucleotides outside the gene matches: 3. Germline V gene data show CDR1 as MDHEN and CDR2 as SYDVKM. The length of the CDR3 is 13 residues. The CDR3 DNA follows: TGTGCCAGCAGTAGACAGGGGTTTCAGCCCCAGCATTTT. The encoded protein is CASSRQGFQPQHF.

The chain carries TRBV28 and TRBJ1-4; 7 nucleotides line up with TRBD1. Germline CDR1 is MDHEN and CDR2 is SYDVKM. J gave up 6 bases and V 3 bases, and 4 bases lay outside the gene matches. There are 14 residues in the CDR3. CDR3 residues: CASSFRQGDEKLFF. Here the CDR3 DNA reads TGTGCCAGCAGTTTTAGGCAGGGGGATGAAAAACTGTTTTTT.

The rearrangement links TRBV9 to TRBJ1-2; the D gene is possibly TRBD1 (5 bases). The CDR3 extends over 14 amino acids. The germline V gene encodes CDR1 SGDLS and CDR2 YYNGEE. Trimming removed 3 bases at V and 3 bases at J, with 12 bases between. Here the CDR3 DNA reads TGTGCCAGCAGCGCGTCAGGGCGTCACTATGGCTACACCTTC. Amino acid sequence: CASSASGRHYGYTF.

The rearrangement uses TRBV7-9 and TRBJ1-4; D uncertain. The V end lost 2 bases, the J end lost 4 bases, and 5 bases lay between the germline ends. Germline V gives CDR1 SEHNR, CDR2 FQNEAQ (reference sequence). The CDR3 has 13 residues. The CDR3 is CASSLRDNEKLFF. CDR3 bases: TGTGCCAGCAGCTTAAGAGATAATGAAAAACTGTTTTTT.

This sequence joins TRBV6-1 and TRBJ2-1, with 16 positions matching TRBD2. The CDR3 spans 15 residues. The V segment lost 3 bases and the J segment 8 bases; nucleotides outside the gene matches: 1. Germline CDR1 and CDR2: MNHNS and SASEGT. The CDR3 DNA reads as TGTGCCAGCAGTGAGGGACTAGCGGGAGGGGATGAGCAGTTCTTC. Amino acid sequence: CASSEGLAGGDEQFF.

There are a few counts of this clone. J is TRBJ2-1 and V is TRBV2, with 9 bases that match TRBD2. V was pared by 8 bases and J by 9 bases, with 14 bases of the junction left unmatched. Germline CDR1 and CDR2: SNHLY and FYNNEI. This CDR3 comprises 15 residues. DNA of the CDR3: TGTGCCAGCCTAGGCCTAGCGGGACGGAATGGTGAGCAGTTCTTC. This codes for CASLGLAGRNGEQFF. The complete variable domain, with remaining parts taken from reference TRBV2 and TRBJ2-1, reads EPEVTQTPSHQVTQMGQEVILRCVPISNHLYFYWYRQILGQKVEFLVSFYNNEISEKSEIFDDQFSVERPDGSNFTLKIRSTKLEDSAMYFCASLGLAGRNGEQFFGPGTRLTVL.

V usage is TRBV6-1 and J usage is TRBJ1-3, with 10 nucleotides matching TRBD1. Germline CDR1 reads MNHNS; CDR2 reads SASEGT. The CDR3 extends over 13 amino acids. With 11 bases clipped from V and 2 bases from J, the junction kept 3 bases outside the gene matches. DNA of the CDR3: TGTGCCGCGGGGACAGGGGCTGGAAACACCATATATTTT. This translates into CAAGTGAGNTIYF.

This clone occurred a few times. DNA for the CDR3: TGTGCCAGCAGCACCCGCCGGGATGGCTACACCTTC. It codes for CASSTRRDGYTF. J is TRBJ1-2 and V is TRBV5-8; D is unresolved. From germline, CDR1 is SGHTS and CDR2 YDEGEE. V lost 4 bases and J 6 bases, leaving 10 bases between the germline ends. The CDR3 contains 12 residues.

The CDR3 here is CASSPKTGIYTEAFF. The CDR3 nucleotides read TGTGCCAGCTCACCCAAAACAGGGATTTACACTGAAGCTTTCTTT. V usage is TRBV18 and J usage is TRBJ1-1; maybe TRBD1 (6 bases). The CDR3 extends over 15 amino acids. Germline CDR1 KGHSH, CDR2 LQKENI. Trimming cost V 3 bases and J 3 bases, with 14 bases left between them.

V gene TRBV10-2 combines with J gene TRBJ1-2; 7 bases agree with TRBD1. The CDR3 runs to 14 residues. The J segment lost 0 bases and the V segment lost 6 bases, leaving 4 bases of the junction unmatched. Per the germline V gene, CDR1 is WSHSY and CDR2 is SAAADI. CDR3 residues: CASRGTASNYGYTF. Written as DNA, the CDR3 is TGCGCCAGCAGGGGGACAGCTTCTAACTATGGCTACACCTTC.

The chain uses TRBV19 and TRBJ1-5; no reliable D call. Germline assignment: CDR1 LNHDA and CDR2 SQIVND (reference sequence). V shed 5 bases and J shed 5 bases, with 13 bases lying between them. The CDR3 has 14 residues. The CDR3: CASSLRESHQPQHF. The DNA for the CDR3 is TGTGCCAGTAGTTTACGGGAGAGCCATCAGCCCCAGCATTTT.

The V and J genes are TRBV6-5 and TRBJ1-2, with a possible D match to TRBD1 (6 bases). The germline gives CDR1 MNHEY, CDR2 SVGAGI. This CDR3 comprises 15 residues. Trimming took 6 bases from V and 7 from J, leaving 21 bases between them. CDR3 nucleotides: TGTGCCAGCAGAACTGGACAGTTAGATATCCGTGGCTACACCTTC. Amino acids: CASRTGQLDIRGYTF.

The CDR3 DNA reads as TGTGCCAGCAGCTTGGATTTTAGGGGTCCTGAAGCTTTCTTT. This sequence encodes CASSLDFRGPEAFF. This chain joins TRBV7-9 and TRBJ1-1; maybe TRBD1 (5 bases). In germline, CDR1 is SEHNR, CDR2 FQNEAQ (reference sequence). The CDR3 contains 14 residues. V gave up 3 bases and J gave up 6 bases, with 14 bases separating them.

CDR3 in amino acids: CASSPTSGFYEQYF. The CDR3 DNA reads TGTGCCAGCAGCCCGACTAGCGGGTTCTACGAGCAGTACTTC. V is TRBV7-9 and J is TRBJ2-5; TRBD2 aligns across 10 bases. TRBJ2-7 matches the DNA end more closely, so the J call is doubtful. CDR1 is SEHNR and CDR2 is FQNEAQ in the germline V gene (reference sequence). The CDR3 contains 14 residues.

This clone was seen a single time. The genes are TRBV5-6 and TRBJ2-1, with 10 bases fitting TRBD2. The CDR3 contains 17 residues. CDR1 SGHDT and CDR2 YYEEEE come from the germline V gene. The ends lost 3 bases at V and 9 bases at J; junction bases unmatched: 15. CDR3 region: CASSSLRASGRVGEQFF. CDR3 in DNA: TGTGCCAGCAGCTCATTACGAGCGAGCGGGAGGGTCGGTGAGCAGTTCTTC.

Here the CDR3 reads CASSANNQDNEQFF. CDR3 sequence (DNA): TGTGCCAGCAGCGCCAACAACCAAGACAATGAGCAGTTCTTC. J is TRBJ2-1 and V is TRBV9; the D is unclear. Germline V gene lookup returns CDR1 SGDLS and CDR2 YYNGEE. The CDR3 spans 14 residues. The V end lost 3 bases, the J end lost 5 bases, and 12 bases lay between the germline ends.

The chain combines TRBV5-4 with TRBJ2-1; 9 bases are shared with TRBD1. The ends lost 5 bases at V and 2 bases at J; junction bases unmatched: 5. The germline V gene has CDR1 SGHNT and CDR2 YYREEE (reference sequence). The CDR3 is 15 amino acids. CDR3 coding DNA: TGTGCCAGCAGTTACGACAGGGGGGCCTACAATGAGCAGTTCTTC. Amino acid sequence: CASSYDRGAYNEQFF.

V and J are TRBV28 and TRBJ2-7, with D hard to call. The CDR3 covers 17 residues. From germline, CDR1 is MDHEN and CDR2 SYDVKM. Between the trimmed V and J ends, which lost 2 bases and 3 bases, there was a span of 20 bases. CDR3 region: CASSLPPYYGESYEQYF. The CDR3 bases are TGTGCCAGCAGTTTACCCCCTTACTATGGCGAAAGCTACGAGCAGTACTTC.

This clone occurred a few times. The gene calls are TRBV30 and TRBJ1-5; D unresolved. Deletions cut 1 base from V and 5 bases from J, with 15 bases between. CDR1 is GTSNPN and CDR2 is SVGIG in the germline V gene (reference sequence). This CDR3 comprises 15 residues. CDR3 region: CAWSANVGGHQPQHF. CDR3 in DNA: TGTGCCTGGAGTGCGAACGTGGGTGGGCATCAGCCCCAGCATTTT.

This clone was observed a few times. J is TRBJ2-3 and V is TRBV13, with 9 bases matching TRBD2. The J segment lost 3 bases and the V segment lost 0 bases, leaving 10 bases of the junction unmatched. CDR3 length: 18 residues. Germline V gene sequence: CDR1 PRHDT, CDR2 FYEKMQ (reference sequence). The CDR3 sequence: CASSLGLWASGTTDTQYF. CDR3 bases: TGTGCCAGCAGCTTAGGCCTTTGGGCTAGCGGGACGACAGATACGCAGTATTTT.